The 3 T cell receptor beta chains below all came from one sample that was sequenced in a study of cytomegalovirus exposure and HLA in healthy donors (dated by TCRdb to 2016 to 2017). Receptor libraries were prepared by the immunoSEQ multiplex PCR assay. The table comes from immuneACCESS by way of TCRdb, which keeps in-frame sequences with V and J called. Part of the clones is missing from these tables; in studies checked, under half for an unresolved V gene and the rest for unknown reasons. The sample data list about 150,000 clones, and around 93% of these were observed just once. Of the sample, approximately 1.8% is held by the ten largest clones. The sample was PBMCs. These receptors all stem from a man between 18 and 29 years old in good health and CMV-seropositive.

The V and J genes are TRBV29-1 and TRBJ2-3; D might be TRBD2 (6 bases). V was pared by 1 base and J by 0 bases, with 11 bases between. The CDR3 runs 15 residues. Germline V lookup: CDR1 SQVTM, CDR2 ANQGSEA. The CDR3 DNA is TGCAGCGTTGAAGGAAGGCGGGAAAGCACAGATACGCAGTATTTT. Its protein product is CSVEGRRESTDTQYF.

The chain recombines TRBV18 with TRBJ2-7, with D possibly matching TRBD2 (5 bases). This CDR3 comprises 12 residues. CDR1 is KGHSH and CDR2 is LQKENI in the germline V gene. Deletions cut 3 bases from V and 3 bases from J, with 6 bases between. The CDR3 DNA is TGTGCCAGCTCACCCGAGGGCTACGAGCAGTACTTC. Amino acid sequence: CASSPEGYEQYF.

CDR3 bases: TGTGCCAGCAGTGAGGGACATCGCACAGATACGCAGTATTTT. This codes for CASSEGHRTDTQYF. The chain joins TRBV6-5 to TRBJ2-3, with D possibly being TRBD1 (6 bases). Germline CDR1 and CDR2: MNHEY and SVGAGI. CDR3 length equals 14 residues. Deletions cut 5 bases from V and 1 base from J, with 10 bases between.